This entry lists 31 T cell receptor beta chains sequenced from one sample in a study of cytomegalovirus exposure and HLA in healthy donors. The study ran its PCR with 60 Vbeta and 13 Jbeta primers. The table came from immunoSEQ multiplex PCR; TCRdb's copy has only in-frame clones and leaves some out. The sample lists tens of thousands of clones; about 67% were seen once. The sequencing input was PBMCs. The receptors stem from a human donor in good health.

The CDR3 reads CASSVENSGAGETQYF. The DNA for the CDR3 is TGTGCCAGCAGCGTAGAGAATAGCGGGGCCGGGGAGACCCAGTACTTC. The rearrangement uses TRBV9 and TRBJ2-5, with 8 bases fitting TRBD2. The CDR3 is made up of 16 amino acids. V shed 0 bases and J 5 bases; nucleotides not matched to a gene: 9. Per germline, CDR1 SGDLS and CDR2 YYNGEE.

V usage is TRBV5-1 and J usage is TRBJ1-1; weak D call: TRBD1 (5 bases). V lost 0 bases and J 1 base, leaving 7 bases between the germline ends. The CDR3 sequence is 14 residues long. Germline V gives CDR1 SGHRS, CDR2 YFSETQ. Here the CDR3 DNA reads TGCGCCAGCAGCTTGGCGGGGGGGAACACTGAAGCTTTCTTT. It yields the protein CASSLAGGNTEAFF.

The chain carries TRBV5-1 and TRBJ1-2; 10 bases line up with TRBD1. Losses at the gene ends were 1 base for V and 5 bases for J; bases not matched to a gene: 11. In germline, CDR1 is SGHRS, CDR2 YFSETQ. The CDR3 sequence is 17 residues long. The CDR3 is CASSLTDRGHVGYGYTF. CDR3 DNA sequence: TGCGCCAGCAGCTTGACCGACAGGGGGCACGTGGGGTATGGCTACACCTTC.

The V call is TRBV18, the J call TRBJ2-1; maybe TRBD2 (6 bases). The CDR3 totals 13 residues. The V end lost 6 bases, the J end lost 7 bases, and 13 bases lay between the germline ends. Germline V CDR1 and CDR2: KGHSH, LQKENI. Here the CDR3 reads CASSREWTNEQFF. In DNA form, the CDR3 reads TGTGCCAGCTCCCGGGAGTGGACGAATGAGCAGTTCTTC.

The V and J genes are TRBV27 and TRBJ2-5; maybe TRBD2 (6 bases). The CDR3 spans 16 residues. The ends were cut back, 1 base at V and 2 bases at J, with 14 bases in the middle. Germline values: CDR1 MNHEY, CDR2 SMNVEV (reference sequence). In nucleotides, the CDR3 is TGTGCCAGCAGTTTATTTGGCTTTGGAGGGCAAGAGACCCAGTACTTC. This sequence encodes CASSLFGFGGQETQYF.

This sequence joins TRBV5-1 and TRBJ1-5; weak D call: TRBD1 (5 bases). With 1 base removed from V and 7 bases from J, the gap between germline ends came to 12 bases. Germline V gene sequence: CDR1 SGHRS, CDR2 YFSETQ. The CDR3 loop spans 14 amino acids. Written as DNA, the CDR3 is TGCGCCAGCAGCTTGTCAGGGTTGGGGCAGCCCCAGCATTTT. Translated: CASSLSGLGQPQHF. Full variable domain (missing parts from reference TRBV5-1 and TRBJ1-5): KAGVTQTPRYLIKTRGQQVTLSCSPISGHRSVSWYQQTPGQGLQFLFEYFSETQRNKGNFPGRFSGRQFSNSRSEMNVSTLELGDSALYLCASSLSGLGQPQHFGDGTRLSIL.

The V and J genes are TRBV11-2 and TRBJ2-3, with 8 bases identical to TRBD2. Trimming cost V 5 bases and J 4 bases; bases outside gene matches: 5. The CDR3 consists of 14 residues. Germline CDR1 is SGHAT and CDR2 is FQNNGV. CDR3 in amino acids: CASSLGTRSDTQYF. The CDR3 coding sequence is TGTGCCAGCAGCCTTGGGACTAGGTCAGATACGCAGTATTTT.

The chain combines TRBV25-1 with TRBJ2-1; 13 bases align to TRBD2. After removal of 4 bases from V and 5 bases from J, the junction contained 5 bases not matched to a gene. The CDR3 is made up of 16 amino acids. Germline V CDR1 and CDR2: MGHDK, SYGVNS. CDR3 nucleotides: TGTGCCAGCAGTGTCTCGGGACTAGCGGGAAACAATGAGCAGTTCTTC. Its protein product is CASSVSGLAGNNEQFF.

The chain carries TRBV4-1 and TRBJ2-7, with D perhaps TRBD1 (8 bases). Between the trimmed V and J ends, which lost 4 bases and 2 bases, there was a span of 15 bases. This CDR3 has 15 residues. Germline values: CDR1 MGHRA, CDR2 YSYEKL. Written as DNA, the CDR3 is TGCGCCAGCAGCCCGCAACAGGGGGGGACCTACGAGCAGTACTTC. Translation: CASSPQQGGTYEQYF.

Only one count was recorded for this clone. The CDR3 DNA reads TGTGCCAGCAGCCCTGGGACAGGAGGTGGCTACACCTTC. Protein: CASSPGTGGGYTF. This chain uses TRBV11-2 with TRBJ1-2; 8 nucleotides agree with TRBD1. Losses at the gene ends were 5 bases for V and 7 bases for J; bases not matched to a gene: 6. The CDR3 runs to 13 residues. From germline, CDR1 is SGHAT and CDR2 FQNNGV.

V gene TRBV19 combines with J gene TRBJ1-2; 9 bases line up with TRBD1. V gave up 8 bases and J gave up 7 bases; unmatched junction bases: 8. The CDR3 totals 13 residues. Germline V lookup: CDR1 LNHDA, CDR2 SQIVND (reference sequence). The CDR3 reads CASSGQGTTGYTF. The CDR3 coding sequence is TGTGCCAGTTCGGGACAGGGAACCACTGGCTACACCTTC. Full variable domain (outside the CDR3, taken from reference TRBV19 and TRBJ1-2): DGGITQSPKYLFRKEGQNVTLSCEQNLNHDAMYWYRQDPGQGLRLIYYSQIVNDFQKGDIAEGYSVSREKKESFPLTVTSAQKNPTAFYLCASSGQGTTGYTFGSGTRLTVV.

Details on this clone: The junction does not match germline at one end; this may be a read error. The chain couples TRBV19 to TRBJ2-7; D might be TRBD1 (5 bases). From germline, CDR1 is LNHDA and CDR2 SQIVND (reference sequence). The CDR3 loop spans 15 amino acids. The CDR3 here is CASSIADSSSHEQYF. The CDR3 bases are TGTGCCAGTAGTATTGCCGACAGTAGCTCCCACGAGCAGTACTTC.

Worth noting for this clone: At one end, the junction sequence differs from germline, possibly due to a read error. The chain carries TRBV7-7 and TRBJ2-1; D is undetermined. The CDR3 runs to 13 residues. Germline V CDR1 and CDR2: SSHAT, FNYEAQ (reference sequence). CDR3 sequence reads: CASSQDSHNEQFF. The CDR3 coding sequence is TGTGCCAGCAGCCAAGACTCCCACAATGAGCAGTTCTTC.

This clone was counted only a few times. CDR3 coding DNA: TGTGCCAGCAGTGCCAGACAGCCACTAATGGGGTATGGCTACACCTTC. As protein: CASSARQPLMGYGYTF. This chain connects TRBV2 to TRBJ1-2; weak D call: TRBD1 (5 bases). V shed 4 bases and J shed 5 bases, with 20 bases lying between them. CDR1 and CDR2 (germline): SNHLY, FYNNEI. The CDR3 is 16 amino acids.

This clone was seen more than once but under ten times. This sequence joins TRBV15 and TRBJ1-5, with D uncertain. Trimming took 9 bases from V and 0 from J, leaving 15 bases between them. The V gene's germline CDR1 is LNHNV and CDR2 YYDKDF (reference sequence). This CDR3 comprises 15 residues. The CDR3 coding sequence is TGTGCCACGCAGAACGGAGTCAATAGCAATCAGCCCCAGCATTTT. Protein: CATQNGVNSNQPQHF. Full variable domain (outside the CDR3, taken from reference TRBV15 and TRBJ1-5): DAMVIQNPRYQVTQFGKPVTLSCSQTLNHNVMYWYQQKSSQAPKLLFHYYDKDFNNEADTPDNFQSRRPNTSFCFLDIRSPGLGDTAMYLCATQNGVNSNQPQHFGDGTRLSIL.

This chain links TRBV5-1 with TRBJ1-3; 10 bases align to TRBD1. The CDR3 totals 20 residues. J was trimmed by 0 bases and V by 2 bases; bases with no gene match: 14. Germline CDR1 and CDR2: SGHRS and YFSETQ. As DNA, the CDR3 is TGCGCCAGCAGCTTCTTCCCGGGACAGGGGAGCAAGGGCTCTGGAAACACCATATATTTT. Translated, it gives CASSFFPGQGSKGSGNTIYF.

This CDR3 is CASSAGQGAGETQYF. The DNA of the CDR3 is TGTGCCAGCAGCGCGGGACAGGGGGCAGGGGAGACCCAGTACTTC. The chain recombines TRBV9 with TRBJ2-5, with 12 bases that match TRBD1. CDR3 length: 15 amino acids. The junction had 5 bases not matched to a gene; V was cut back by 3 bases and J by 5 bases. The germline CDR1 and CDR2 sequences are SGDLS and YYNGEE.

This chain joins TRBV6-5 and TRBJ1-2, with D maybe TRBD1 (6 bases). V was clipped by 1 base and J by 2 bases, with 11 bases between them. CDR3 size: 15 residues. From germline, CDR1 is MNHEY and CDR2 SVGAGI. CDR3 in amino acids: CASSYLDSQNYGYTF. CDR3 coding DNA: TGTGCCAGCAGTTACTTGGACAGCCAGAACTATGGCTACACCTTC.

CDR3 nucleotides: TGTGCCTGGAGTGTTTCTGGCAGGGCCTACTACGAGCAGTACTTC. Translating it yields CAWSVSGRAYYEQYF. The chain joins TRBV30 to TRBJ2-7; D possibly corresponds to TRBD1 (5 bases). Germline V gene data show CDR1 as GTSNPN and CDR2 as SVGIG (reference sequence). This CDR3 is built from 15 residues. Trimming removed 0 bases from V and 3 bases from J, with 15 bases in between.

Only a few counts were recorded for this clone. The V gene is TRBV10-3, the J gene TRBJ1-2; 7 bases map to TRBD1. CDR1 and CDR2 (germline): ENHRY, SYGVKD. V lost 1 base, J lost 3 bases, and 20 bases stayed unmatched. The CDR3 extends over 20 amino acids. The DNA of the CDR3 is TGTGCCATCAGTGAGTTAAACCCGGGACAGCTAATCCCGATATACTATGGCTACACCTTC. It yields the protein CAISELNPGQLIPIYYGYTF.

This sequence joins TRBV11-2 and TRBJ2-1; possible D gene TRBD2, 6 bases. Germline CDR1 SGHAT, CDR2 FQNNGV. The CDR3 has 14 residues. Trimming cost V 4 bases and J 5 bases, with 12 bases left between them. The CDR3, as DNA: TGTGCCAGCAGCTCAACCGGGACTCACAATGAGCAGTTCTTC. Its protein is CASSSTGTHNEQFF.

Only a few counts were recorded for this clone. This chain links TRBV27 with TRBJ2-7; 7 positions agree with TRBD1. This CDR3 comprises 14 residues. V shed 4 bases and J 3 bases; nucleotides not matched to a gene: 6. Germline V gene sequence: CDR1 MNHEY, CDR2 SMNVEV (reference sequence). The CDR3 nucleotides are TGTGCCAGCAGTTCCCGGGACAGAGGCTACGAGCAGTACTTC. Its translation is CASSSRDRGYEQYF.

CDR3 region: CAWSPLSGSPSYEQYF. Written as DNA, the CDR3 is TGTGCCTGGAGTCCGCTTAGCGGGAGCCCGTCCTACGAGCAGTACTTC. The J gene is TRBJ2-7, the V gene TRBV30; TRBD2 matches 9 bases. With V trimmed by 2 bases and J by 1 base, 9 bases remained unmatched. The CDR3 has 16 amino acids. The germline gives CDR1 GTSNPN, CDR2 SVGIG (reference sequence).

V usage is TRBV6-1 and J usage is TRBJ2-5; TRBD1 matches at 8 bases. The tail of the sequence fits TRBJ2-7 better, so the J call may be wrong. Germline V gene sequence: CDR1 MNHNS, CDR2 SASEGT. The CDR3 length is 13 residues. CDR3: CASSGTGFYEQYF. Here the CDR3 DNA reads TGTGCCAGCAGCGGGACAGGATTCTACGAGCAGTACTTC.

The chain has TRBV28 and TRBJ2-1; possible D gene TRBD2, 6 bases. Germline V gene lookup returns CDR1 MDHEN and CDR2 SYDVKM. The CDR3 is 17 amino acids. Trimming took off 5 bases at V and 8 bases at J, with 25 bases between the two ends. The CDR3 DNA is TGTGCCAGCAGTCCGGGTCCGGGAGCGCGGTGGGGCGATGAGCAGTTCTTC. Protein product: CASSPGPGARWGDEQFF.

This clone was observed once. CDR3 residues: CSVTEGLNYGYTF. Written as DNA, the CDR3 is TGCAGCGTGACAGAAGGCCTTAACTATGGCTACACCTTC. V gene TRBV29-1 combines with J gene TRBJ1-2; possibly TRBD1 for D (5 bases). Per the germline V gene, CDR1 is SQVTM and CDR2 is ANQGSEA. The V gene lost 6 bases and the J gene lost 1 base, with 12 bases spanning the gap. CDR3 size: 13 residues. Looking up the rest from reference TRBV29-1 and TRBJ1-2 gives the full variable domain: SAVISQKPSRDICQRGTSLTIQCQVDSQVTMMFWYRQQPGQSLTLIATANQGSEATYESGFVIDKFPISRPNLTFSTLTVSNMSPEDSSIYLCSVTEGLNYGYTFGSGTRLTVV.

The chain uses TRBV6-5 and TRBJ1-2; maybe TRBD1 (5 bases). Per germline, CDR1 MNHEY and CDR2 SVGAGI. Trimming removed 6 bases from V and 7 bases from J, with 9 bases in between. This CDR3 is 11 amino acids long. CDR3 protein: CASRQDRGYTF. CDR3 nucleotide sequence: TGTGCCAGCAGACAGGACCGTGGCTACACCTTC.

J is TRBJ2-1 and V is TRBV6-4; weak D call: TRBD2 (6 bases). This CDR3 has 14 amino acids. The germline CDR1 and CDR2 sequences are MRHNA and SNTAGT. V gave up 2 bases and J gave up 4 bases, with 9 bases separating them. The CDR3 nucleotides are TGTGCCAGCAGTGACGGGACTGATTACAATGAGCAGTTCTTC. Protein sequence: CASSDGTDYNEQFF.

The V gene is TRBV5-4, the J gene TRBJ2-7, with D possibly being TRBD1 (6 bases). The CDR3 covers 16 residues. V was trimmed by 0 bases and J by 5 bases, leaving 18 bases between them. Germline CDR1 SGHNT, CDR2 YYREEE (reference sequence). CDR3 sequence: CASSLVKAGVGHEQYF. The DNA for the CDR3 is TGTGCCAGCAGCTTGGTGAAGGCAGGGGTAGGCCACGAGCAGTACTTC.

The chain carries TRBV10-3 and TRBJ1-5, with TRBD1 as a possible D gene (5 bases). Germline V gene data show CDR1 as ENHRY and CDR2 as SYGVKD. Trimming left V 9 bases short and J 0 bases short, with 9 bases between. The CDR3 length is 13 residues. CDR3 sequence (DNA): TGTGCCATGGGCAGGGATAGCAATCAGCCCCAGCATTTT. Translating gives CAMGRDSNQPQHF.

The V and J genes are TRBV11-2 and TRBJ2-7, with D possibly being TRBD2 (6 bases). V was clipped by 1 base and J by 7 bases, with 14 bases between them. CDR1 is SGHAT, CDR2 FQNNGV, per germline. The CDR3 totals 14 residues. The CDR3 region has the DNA TGTGCCAGCAGCTTAGCTAGCGCGATGAGGGAGCAGTACTTC. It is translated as CASSLASAMREQYF.